Presented here are 23 T cell receptor beta chains from one specimen sequenced in a study of T cells in Graves' hyperthyroidism and ophthalmopathy. Amplification of TCR beta CDR3 regions was performed using RNA transcripts as template. An initial round of RT-PCR targeting the TCR CDR3 relied on the HTBI primer set. TCRdb processed the multiplex PCR reads anew with MiXCR; each CDR3 protein has one entry. This sample yields 250,000 to 400,000 distinct CDR3 sequences, of which about an eighth are seen a single time; 30% to 35% belongs to the top ten. Sequencing input: blood. The receptors come from a woman in her 40s with Graves' ophthalmopathy.

The table lists this clonotype with many counts. The rearrangement uses TRBV11-1 and TRBJ2-5; the D is unclear. This CDR3 contains 13 residues. From germline, CDR1 is SGHAT and CDR2 FQDESV (reference sequence). The V and J ends lost 1 base and 2 bases respectively, with 5 bases between them. The CDR3 DNA follows: TGTGCCAGCAGCTTAGGGATTCAAGAGACCCAGTACTTC. Its translation: CASSLGIQETQYF.

This clonotype was observed a handful of times. V and J are TRBV12-3 or TRBV12-4 and TRBJ2-2, with 10 bases that match TRBD2. Unmatched junction bases numbered 5, after V lost 9 bases and J lost 4 bases. The CDR3 is made up of 14 amino acids. DNA for the CDR3: TGTGCCAGTGGACTAGCGGCAACCACCGGGGAGCTGTTTTTT. This sequence encodes CASGLAATTGELFF.

The table lists this clonotype with many counts. Here the CDR3 DNA reads TGTGCCAGCCAGAGATCTAATGAAAAACTGTTTTTT. Its translation is CASQRSNEKLFF. V is TRBV7-2 and J is TRBJ1-4; no clear D. The germline V and J ends were trimmed by 8 bases and 3 bases, with 7 bases remaining between them. Germline-derived CDR1 and CDR2 are SGHTA and FQGNSA. This CDR3 has 12 residues.

This clonotype was picked up a small number of times. The chain is built from TRBV19 and TRBJ2-3, with D possibly TRBD2 on 5 matching bases. CDR1 is LNHDA, CDR2 SQIVND, per germline (reference sequence). The CDR3 runs 18 residues. Trimming left V 4 bases short and J 0 bases short, with 20 bases between. As DNA, the CDR3 is TGTGCCAGTAGTAAAGAGGGTCGGTTACCCTATAGCACAGATACGCAGTATTTT. This gives the protein CASSKEGRLPYSTDTQYF.

This clonotype was seen ten or more times. The V call is TRBV2, the J call TRBJ1-4; no clear D gene. Germline CDR1 reads SNHLY; CDR2 reads FYNNEI. CDR3 length equals 14 residues. V was pared by 2 bases and J by 5 bases, with 9 bases between. The CDR3 region is CASSERWRNEKLFF. The DNA for the CDR3 is TGTGCCAGCAGTGAACGTTGGCGCAATGAAAAACTGTTTTTT. The whole variable domain, filled in from reference TRBV2 and TRBJ1-4, reads EPEVTQTPSHQVTQMGQEVILRCVPISNHLYFYWYRQILGQKVEFLVSFYNNEISEKSEIFDDQFSVERPDGSNFTLKIRSTKLEDSAMYFCASSERWRNEKLFFGSGTQLSVL.

Ten or more counts support this clonotype. CDR3 protein: CASRPKTGRTEAFF. CDR3 in DNA: TGTGCCAGCAGGCCGAAGACAGGTAGGACTGAAGCTTTCTTT. The chain combines TRBV28 with TRBJ1-1; D is perhaps TRBD1 (6 bases). Trimming cost V 6 bases and J 5 bases, with 16 bases left between them. Germline lookup yields CDR1 MDHEN and CDR2 SYDVKM. CDR3 length equals 14 residues.

The chain links TRBV20-1 to TRBJ2-7; D might be TRBD2 (5 bases). CDR1 and CDR2 (germline): DFQATT, SNEGSKA (reference sequence). V lost 0 bases, J lost 9 bases, and 9 bases lay in between. This CDR3 region has 11 residues. CDR3 loop: CSAREGAVQYF. In DNA form, the CDR3 reads TGCAGTGCTAGAGAAGGAGCGGTGCAGTACTTC.

This clonotype was seen more than once but under ten times. The chain recombines TRBV7-9 with TRBJ2-5; D ambiguous. The CDR3 covers 14 residues. Germline CDR1 reads SEHNR; CDR2 reads FQNEAQ (reference sequence). Trimming pared 5 bases from V and 2 bases from J, leaving 12 bases between. This CDR3 reads CASSLRLGQETQYF. DNA for the CDR3: TGTGCCAGCAGCCTCAGACTGGGACAAGAGACCCAGTACTTC.

This clonotype was detected many times. The chain joins TRBV28 to TRBJ2-1; 9 positions agree with TRBD1. CDR3 size: 16 residues. Losses at the gene ends were 6 bases for V and 0 bases for J; bases not matched to a gene: 6. The germline CDR1 and CDR2 sequences are MDHEN and SYDVKM. The CDR3 is CASRAGTGRSYNEQFF. CDR3 sequence (DNA): TGTGCCAGCAGGGCCGGGACAGGGCGCTCCTACAATGAGCAGTTCTTC.

V usage is TRBV19 and J usage is TRBJ1-1; 8 bases map to TRBD1. CDR1 and CDR2 (germline): LNHDA, SQIVND (reference sequence). The CDR3 is 17 amino acids. Unmatched junction bases numbered 9, after V lost 3 bases and J lost 0 bases. The CDR3 bases are TGTGCCAGTAGTATGACAGGGGTGAAGGGAATGAACACTGAAGCTTTCTTT. The encoded protein is CASSMTGVKGMNTEAFF. The full variable domain, with the rest looked up from reference TRBV19 and TRBJ1-1, is DGGITQSPKYLFRKEGQNVTLSCEQNLNHDAMYWYRQDPGQGLRLIYYSQIVNDFQKGDIAEGYSVSREKKESFPLTVTSAQKNPTAFYLCASSMTGVKGMNTEAFFGQGTRLTVV.

This clonotype was counted ten times or more. This sequence joins TRBV28 and TRBJ2-7; TRBD1 is a possible D gene (5 bases). The CDR3 runs to 13 residues. Deletions cut 3 bases from V and 7 bases from J, with 13 bases between. Germline lookup yields CDR1 MDHEN and CDR2 SYDVKM. The CDR3 DNA follows: TGTGCCAGCAGTTTTGGGGCACCACCAGAGCAGTACTTC. Translated, it gives CASSFGAPPEQYF.

The table lists this clonotype with many counts. V and J are TRBV7-2 and TRBJ2-5; D might be TRBD2 (6 bases). Germline V gene sequence: CDR1 SGHTA, CDR2 FQGNSA. The CDR3 spans 16 residues. With 3 bases removed from V and 5 bases from J, the gap between germline ends came to 19 bases. CDR3 in amino acids: CASSLRNLARGETQYF. The CDR3, as DNA: TGTGCCAGCAGCTTGAGGAACCTAGCGCGAGGGGAGACCCAGTACTTC.

This clonotype was picked up many times. The V gene is TRBV28, the J gene TRBJ2-7, with 10 bases aligning to TRBD2. The CDR3 is 15 residues long. Unmatched junction bases numbered 5, after V lost 2 bases and J lost 4 bases. Germline loops: CDR1 MDHEN, CDR2 SYDVKM. In DNA, the CDR3 is TGTGCCAGCAGTTTAGTGGCTAGCGGGAGTTACGAGCAGTACTTC. Translation gives CASSLVASGSYEQYF.

The table lists this clonotype with many counts. The CDR3 reads CASSSPRGRGTSGSGTDTQYF. DNA for the CDR3: TGTGCCAGCAGCTCCCCGAGGGGACGGGGGACTAGCGGGAGCGGCACAGATACGCAGTATTTT. This chain joins TRBV9 and TRBJ2-3; 14 positions agree with TRBD2. There are 21 residues in the CDR3. Trimming took 4 bases from V and 1 from J; bases not matched to a gene: 17. Germline V gene sequence: CDR1 SGDLS, CDR2 YYNGEE.

The chain employs TRBV12-3 or TRBV12-4 and TRBJ2-5; perhaps TRBD2 as D (5 bases). This CDR3 contains 13 residues. Trimming took 7 bases from V and 9 from J, leaving 18 bases between them. The CDR3 DNA reads as TGTGCCAGCACCTCGTATGCTGAGAGGGCCCAGTACTTC. Translation gives CASTSYAERAQYF.

This clonotype was seen more than once but under ten times. The CDR3 bases are TGTGCCAGCAGGCCATCTTACGGCGAGCAGTACTTC. This gives the protein CASRPSYGEQYF. The chain couples TRBV12-3 or TRBV12-4 to TRBJ2-7; D unresolved. V was cut by 6 bases and J by 6 bases, with 12 bases left in between. The CDR3 covers 12 residues.

The genes are TRBV9 and TRBJ2-6; 8 bases match TRBD1. CDR1 is SGDLS, CDR2 YYNGEE, per germline. The CDR3 runs 18 residues. V gave up 4 bases and J gave up 0 bases; unmatched junction bases: 9. The CDR3 sequence is CASSFKTGASSGANVLTF. The CDR3 nucleotides are TGTGCCAGCAGCTTCAAGACAGGGGCAAGCTCTGGGGCCAACGTCCTGACTTTC.

This clonotype was counted many times. The rearrangement links TRBV28 to TRBJ1-2, with D maybe TRBD1 (5 bases). The V and J ends lost 3 bases and 7 bases respectively, with 21 bases between them. Germline CDR1 reads MDHEN; CDR2 reads SYDVKM. The CDR3 covers 16 residues. The CDR3 region is CASSLVGTGGYGGYTF. CDR3 sequence (DNA): TGTGCCAGCAGTTTGGTTGGGACGGGGGGATATGGTGGCTACACCTTC.

In its sample, this clonotype was seen many times. The chain links TRBV11-2 to TRBJ2-7; D gene ambiguous. CDR1 and CDR2 (germline): SGHAT, FQNNGV. There are 17 residues in the CDR3. V gave up 1 base and J gave up 2 bases, with 18 bases separating them. For the CDR3, the DNA is TGTGCCAGCAGCTTAGGCCGGCAGCCCAAGTTAACCTACGAGCAGTACTTC. It yields the protein CASSLGRQPKLTYEQYF.

This clonotype has at least ten counts. The rearrangement joins TRBV20-1 to TRBJ1-1; the D gene is possibly TRBD1 (5 bases). This CDR3 is built from 13 residues. Looked up from germline, CDR1 is DFQATT and CDR2 is SNEGSKA (reference sequence). V lost 6 bases, J lost 0 bases, and 11 bases lay in between. The CDR3 reads CSAVRGLNTEAFF. The CDR3 region has the DNA TGCAGTGCGGTGCGGGGCCTGAACACTGAAGCTTTCTTT.

This clonotype came up many times. The chain employs TRBV28 and TRBJ2-1; D is unclear. The CDR3 contains 15 residues. Trimming stripped 3 bases from V and 0 bases from J, with 9 bases between. Germline values: CDR1 MDHEN, CDR2 SYDVKM. The CDR3 bases are TGTGCCAGCAGTTTGCCGGACGGCTCCTACAATGAGCAGTTCTTC. Translated: CASSLPDGSYNEQFF.

Points on this clonotype: Germline is not matched at one junction end, which may reflect a read error. This rearrangement joins TRBV18 to TRBJ1-6, with D perhaps TRBD1 (5 bases). The CDR3 covers 13 residues. The germline CDR1 and CDR2 sequences are KGHSH and LQKENI. The CDR3 region has the DNA TGTGTCAGCTCACCACGGGGGGATTCACCCCTCCACTTT. Translation: CVSSPRGDSPLHF.

This clonotype has at least ten counts. The chain employs TRBV6-1 and TRBJ2-2; tentatively, D is TRBD2 (6 bases). V lost 8 bases and J 0 bases, leaving 13 bases between the germline ends. The CDR3 covers 15 residues. Germline-derived CDR1 and CDR2 are MNHNS and SASEGT. Written as DNA, the CDR3 is TGTGCCAGCCGTGCGCGGGGATCGAACACCGGGGAGCTGTTTTTT. As protein: CASRARGSNTGELFF.